This T cell receptor beta chain was found in a study of cytomegalovirus exposure and HLA in healthy donors. The CDR3 spans 15 residues. V gave up 3 bases and J gave up 5 bases, with 16 bases separating them. Germline CDR1 is MNHNS and CDR2 is SASEGT. Regarding the study as a whole: Segments of the TCR beta V type were, in most cases, productive about 90% or about 30% of the time in an earlier analysis. TCR beta V- and J-gene trimming was later associated with a missense DCLRE1C variant. Reported performance of the classifier showed diagnosis of cytomegalovirus status with high specificity and sensitivity.

The PCR ran on 60 Vbeta and 13 Jbeta primers. Sequencing used immunoSEQ multiplex PCR; TCRdb keeps in-frame clones, though not all of them. Here the sample spans approximately 140,000 clones, about three quarters being singletons. This clone was detected a few times. Its antigen remains unknown. V is TRBV6-1 and J is TRBJ1-2; the D gene is possibly TRBD1 (6 bases). Sequenced input: PBMCs. The TCR sequence derives from a man between 40 and 49 years old in good health and CMV-seronegative. CDR3 sequence (DNA): TGTGCCAGCAGTGAGGCCGGGACAAAGAATTATGGCTACACCTTC. Its translation is CASSEAGTKNYGYTF.